The clone carrying this T cell receptor beta chain was seen a handful of times. As yet, its antigen is unknown. The germline CDR1 and CDR2 sequences are DFQATT and SNEGSKA (reference sequence). CDR3 length equals 14 residues. V gave up 4 bases and J gave up 5 bases; unmatched junction bases: 9. Each cDNA molecule carried a unique molecular identifier. TCRdb recomputed calls from the 5' RACE reads with MiXCR, one row per CDR3 protein. The data show 45,000 to 65,000 distinct CDR3 sequences, less than 15% seen once. This specimen comes from a study of early T cells in non-severe SARS-CoV-2 infection. Study-wide results and caveats: In VDJdb matching, anti-spike CD8 responses were favored while private and CD4 specificities went missing.

Sequences were derived from whole blood, sampled at baseline. This receptor was identified in an adult who was a healthcare worker with PCR-confirmed SARS-CoV-2 infection or an uninfected control (not recorded which). The rearrangement joins TRBV20-1 to TRBJ2-5, with TRBD2 matching 8 bases. CDR3 coding DNA: TGCAGTGCTAAGGCGAGCGGGAGTTTCGAGACCCAGTACTTC. Protein: CSAKASGSFETQYF.